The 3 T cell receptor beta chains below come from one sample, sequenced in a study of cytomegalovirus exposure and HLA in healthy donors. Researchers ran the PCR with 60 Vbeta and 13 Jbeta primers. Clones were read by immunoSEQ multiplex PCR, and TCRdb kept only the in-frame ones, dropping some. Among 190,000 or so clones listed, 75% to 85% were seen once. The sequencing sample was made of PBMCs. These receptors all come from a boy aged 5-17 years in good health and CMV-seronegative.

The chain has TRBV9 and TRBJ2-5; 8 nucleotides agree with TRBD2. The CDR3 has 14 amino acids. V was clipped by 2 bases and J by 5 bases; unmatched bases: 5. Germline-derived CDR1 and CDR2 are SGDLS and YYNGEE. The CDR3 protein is CASSVGTSQETQYF. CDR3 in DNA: TGTGCCAGCAGCGTCGGGACTAGTCAGGAGACCCAGTACTTC.

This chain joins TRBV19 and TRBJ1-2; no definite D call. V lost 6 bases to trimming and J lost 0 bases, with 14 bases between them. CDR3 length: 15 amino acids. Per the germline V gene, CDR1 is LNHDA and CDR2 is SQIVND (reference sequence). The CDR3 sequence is CASSRYLFANYGYTF. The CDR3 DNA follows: TGTGCCAGTAGCCGATATCTATTTGCTAACTATGGCTACACCTTC.

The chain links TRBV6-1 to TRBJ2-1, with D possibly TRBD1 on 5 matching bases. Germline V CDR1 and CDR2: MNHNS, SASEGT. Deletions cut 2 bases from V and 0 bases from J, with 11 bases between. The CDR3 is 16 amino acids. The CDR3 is CASSERGTSSYNEQFF. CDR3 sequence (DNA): TGTGCCAGCAGTGAAAGGGGCACGAGCTCCTACAATGAGCAGTTCTTC.